This T cell receptor beta chain emerged from a study of T-cell memory formation after mild COVID-19 (dated by TCRdb to the early 2020s). In terms of the full investigation: Most TCR sequence clusters were specific to one of the two donors. In a couple of donors, T-cell clones that expanded and contracted after mild COVID-19 were followed by sequencing TCRalpha and TCRbeta repertoires longitudinally. Two young, previously healthy adult volunteers made up the cohort, one male and one female. Here is what the overall study found, with its caveats: Some responding clones were detected in pre-infection memory, suggesting pre-existing cross-reactive memory T cells joined the SARS-CoV-2 response. Clones contracting from day 15 to 85 had balanced CD4/CD8 phenotypes, while a second wave expanding from day 15 to 37 was biased towards CD4+. Contracting CD4+ clones were located mainly in the CM and EM memory subsets, whereas CD8+ clones were found to be enriched in EMRA. Only two mild cases were covered by the study, and larger cohorts that include severe cases with pre-infection samples were considered necessary. The second-wave clones that peaked on day 37 were not confirmed to be SARS-CoV-2 specific.

Regarding this clonotype: What antigen it recognizes has not been identified. No base qualities exist here, and no much larger clone lies one base off it.

Sequences MDHEN (CDR1) and SYDVKM (CDR2) are obtained from the germline V gene. Reading from cysteine to phenylalanine, the CDR3 counts 15 amino acids. Only the CDR3 portion is preserved as DNA: 45 bases, with reading frame beginning at the first base. Trimming takes 5 bases off V and 3 bases off J; junction bases not matched to a gene: 5. Ficoll-Paque density gradient centrifugation was used to isolate PBMCs. Reads for this sample came from an Illumina NovaSeq 6000. cDNA libraries for TCRalpha and TCRbeta were prepared by 5'RACE using constant-segment primers, with sample barcodes and unique molecular identifiers added. RNA was extracted from every sample with Trizol reagent. Libraries were amplified in two PCR steps, with a second sample barcode and Illumina TruSeq adapters added in the second step. Libraries were sequenced on an Illumina NovaSeq with 2 x 150 bp paired-end reads. The study's own analysis went as follows. The reads were demultiplexed and collapsed into UMI-guided consensus sequences using migec v1.2.7. With mixcr v2.1.11, UMI consensuses were aligned to TRA and TRB V and J templates and assembled into clonotypes. A clonotype was counted as expanded or contracted only when both edgeR and NoisET called the clonotype significant, with the noise models trained on biological replicates. For edgeR calls, the cutoffs were a false discovery rate-adjusted p below 0.01 and a log2 fold-change threshold of 1. As an exploratory analysis of dynamics, PCA with hierarchical clustering was applied to max-normalized trajectories of the 1000 most abundant clonotypes. Each responding clone was given a CD4 or CD8 phenotype based on the CD4+ and CD8+ repertoires, which had been sequenced separately. Starting from the raw public reads, TCRdb applied fastp trimming at Q25, assembled clones with MiXCR and retained in-frame beta chains. CDR3 protein sequences are deduplicated, and each keeps its most common genes and DNA. The V and J calls follow TCRdb's processing rather than the paper's. This sample gives about 210,000 distinct CDR3 sequences in total; over 9.5% of them show up just once. The ten largest clones take up 3% of the sample.

The TCR was taken from a young man who had mild COVID-19 (a few samples of this study predate the infection). The sample titles of this study are shuffled in the database, so cell type and time point are left out; the donor was told from shared clones. The V gene is TRBV28 and the J gene is TRBJ2-5, and 11 bases in between align with TRBD2. Sequencing input: PBMCs or a T cell subset sorted from them (not recorded which). DNA sequence: TGTGCCAGCAGTGAGCTAGCGGGGGGTAAAGAGACCCAGTACTTC. The translation is CASSELAGGKETQYF.